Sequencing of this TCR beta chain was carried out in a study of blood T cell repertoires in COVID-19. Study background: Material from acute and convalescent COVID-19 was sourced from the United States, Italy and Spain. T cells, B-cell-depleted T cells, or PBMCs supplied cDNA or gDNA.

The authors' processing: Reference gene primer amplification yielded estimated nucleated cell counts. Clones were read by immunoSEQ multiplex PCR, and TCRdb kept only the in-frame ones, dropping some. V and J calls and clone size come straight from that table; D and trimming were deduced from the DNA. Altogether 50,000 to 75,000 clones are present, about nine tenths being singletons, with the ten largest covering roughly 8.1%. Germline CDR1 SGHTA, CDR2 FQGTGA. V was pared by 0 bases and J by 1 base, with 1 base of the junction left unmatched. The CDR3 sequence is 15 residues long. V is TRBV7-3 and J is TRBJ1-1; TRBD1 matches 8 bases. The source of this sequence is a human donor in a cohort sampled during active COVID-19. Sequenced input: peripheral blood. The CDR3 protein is CASSLTGQGNTEAFF. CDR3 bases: TGTGCCAGCAGCTTAACTGGACAGGGGAACACTGAAGCTTTCTTT.